The clone carrying this T cell receptor beta chain was detected ten times or more. The entry originates in a study of blood T cell repertoires in COVID-19. The CDR3 spans 14 residues. V shed 6 bases, J shed 8 bases, and the junction held 9 bases outside the gene matches. Germline loops: CDR1 SNHLY, CDR2 FYNNEI. Some clones are missing from TCRdb's copy, which holds only in-frame ones; the method was immunoSEQ multiplex PCR. The sample includes nearly 350,000 clones, roughly 87% of them seen just once. The TCR comes from a woman under 40 who had recovered from COVID-19. The sequenced sample was PBMCs or T cells enriched from blood (not recorded which). This rearrangement joins TRBV2 to TRBJ1-2; TRBD1 matches at 10 bases. The chain's CDR3 is CASRGDRGPRGYTF. Here the CDR3 DNA reads TGTGCCAGCAGGGGGGACAGGGGCCCGAGGGGCTACACCTTC.